This TCR beta chain is from a study of PD-1 blockade in classical Hodgkin lymphoma. The study, taken as a whole, reports: A significant rise in TCR diversity by C4D1 was seen for CD4+ but not CD8+ cells. Possible causes of repertoire differences, disease activity or prior therapy, remain undefined. Complete responders showed a baseline diversity that resembled the diversity of newly diagnosed patients.

Comment on this clone: What it binds is unknown. Mismatch with germline at one junction end may stem from a read error.

The CDR3 contains 12 residues. The V gene's germline CDR1 is SEHNR and CDR2 FQNEAQ (reference sequence). Sequencing used immunoSEQ multiplex PCR; TCRdb keeps in-frame clones, though not all of them. This table holds under 70,000 clones, 70% to 90% found once. The patients all showed relapse after autologous stem cell transplantation, while their brentuximab vedotin exposure varied. The chain links TRBV7-9 to TRBJ2-3; the match to TRBD1 covers 10 bases. The TCR comes from a human donor with classical Hodgkin lymphoma. The starting material was peripheral blood mononuclear cells (PBMCs), obtained at baseline. The chain's CDR3 is CASSFGGQGSRF. In DNA form, the CDR3 reads TGTGCCAGCAGCTTTGGGGGACAGGGGTCTCGTTTT.